The clone carrying this TCR beta chain was recorded a few times. What it recognizes is unknown. Only in-frame clones appear in the TCRdb table, and some are missing; sequencing was by immunoSEQ multiplex PCR. Of about 240,000 clones listed, around 82% are singletons. J lost 3 bases, V lost 8 bases, and 4 bases had no gene match. The germline CDR1 and CDR2 sequences are MNHNY and SVGAGI (reference sequence). The CDR3 totals 12 residues. These data are taken from a study of Tregs in tolerant kidney transplant recipients. Study conclusions and caveats: This study did not directly address biological reproducibility. Findings come from small patient numbers and require larger validation. Activated donor B cell expansion appeared to reveal the most relevant donor-specific TCRbeta repertoire.

Unstimulated regulatory T cells (CD4+CD25+CD127-), CD4+CD25- non-regulatory cells, CD4 and CD8 cells were FACS-sorted from thawed PBMCs. The sample was CD4+ T cells from blood. The sequence was obtained from a human donor in good health. The gene calls are TRBV6-6 and TRBJ2-7; 7 bases align to TRBD2. CDR3 in DNA: TGTGCCAGCTTAGGACTAGGCTACGAGCAGTACTTC. Amino acids: CASLGLGYEQYF.